These 9 T cell receptor beta chains came from one sample sequenced in a study of blood T cell repertoires in COVID-19. TCRdb keeps only in-frame clones here, not all; method: immunoSEQ multiplex PCR. Among approximately 35,000 clones, roughly 84% were seen once, and the ten largest hold less than 15%. The sequencing sample was made of peripheral blood. These receptors originate from a human donor in a cohort sampled during active COVID-19.

The chain is built from TRBV27 and TRBJ1-1; no clear D gene. The CDR3 has 11 residues. Germline CDR1 reads MNHEY; CDR2 reads SMNVEV (reference sequence). V lost 7 bases and J 0 bases, leaving 3 bases between the germline ends. The CDR3 bases are TGTGCCAGCACGTTGAACACTGAAGCTTTCTTT. Translation: CASTLNTEAFF.

This clone has just a few counts. In the same sample, other DNA sequences code for this CDR3. The chain has TRBV27 and TRBJ1-2; D unclear. Looked up from germline, CDR1 is MNHEY and CDR2 is SMNVEV (reference sequence). Trimming stripped 6 bases from V and 2 bases from J, with 10 bases between. The CDR3 totals 13 residues. This chain's CDR3 is CASSLRENYGYTF. CDR3 DNA sequence: TGTGCCAGCAGCCTCCGGGAGAACTATGGCTACACCTTC.

The rearrangement links TRBV27 to TRBJ2-2; 7 bases agree with TRBD1. V lost 6 bases to trimming and J lost 0 bases; unmatched junction nucleotides: 7. The CDR3 has 16 residues. CDR1 MNHEY and CDR2 SMNVEV come from the germline V gene (reference sequence). CDR3 nucleotide sequence: TGTGCCAGCAGCCCTGGGACAGCCTCGAACACCGGGGAGCTGTTTTTT. It yields the protein CASSPGTASNTGELFF.

This clone was seen a few times. The V and J genes are TRBV7-2 and TRBJ2-3, with TRBD1 matching over 7 bases. This CDR3 has 12 amino acids. Per the germline V gene, CDR1 is SGHTA and CDR2 is FQGNSA. Trimming at V came to 1 base and at J to 14 bases, leaving 6 bases not matched to a gene. The CDR3 DNA is TGTGCCAGCAGCTTAGAGAGACAGGGAACGTATTTT. Its protein product is CASSLERQGTYF.

To note about this clone: Its ends do not fully match the called genes, so a read error is possible. The gene calls are TRBV7-7 and TRBJ2-1; 9 bases line up with TRBD1. CDR1 is SSHAT and CDR2 is FNYEAQ in the germline V gene (reference sequence). The CDR3 runs 15 residues. DNA for the CDR3: TGTGCTAGCAGCTCCGGCGACAGGGGGTATAATGAGCAGTTCTTC. Protein: CASSSGDRGYNEQFF.

The chain carries TRBV11-1 and TRBJ1-2; 9 bases align to TRBD1. V was pared by 6 bases and J by 5 bases, with 4 bases of the junction left unmatched. This CDR3 region has 13 residues. CDR1 is SGHAT and CDR2 is FQDESV in the germline V gene (reference sequence). CDR3 nucleotide sequence: TGTGCCAGCAGTACGGGACAGGGTTATGGCTACACCTTC. Translated: CASSTGQGYGYTF.

The V gene is TRBV9, the J gene TRBJ2-2; 9 bases line up with TRBD1. CDR3 size: 14 residues. Germline V gene sequence: CDR1 SGDLS, CDR2 YYNGEE. V dropped 7 bases and J dropped 5; count of bases not matched to a gene: 6. CDR3 in amino acids: CASSRTGETGELFF. The CDR3 DNA reads TGTGCCAGCTCCCGGACAGGGGAAACCGGGGAGCTGTTTTTT.

The V call is TRBV6-2 or TRBV6-3, the J call TRBJ2-5; 7 bases map to TRBD1. The junction had 9 bases not matched to a gene; V was cut back by 2 bases and J by 6 bases. The CDR3 runs to 15 residues. The germline V gene has CDR1 MNHEY and CDR2 SVGEGT. The CDR3 nucleotides are TGTGCCAGCAGTTACGCGGCAGGGGGTCAGCAGACCCAGTACTTC. It translates to CASSYAAGGQQTQYF.

This chain links TRBV6-4 with TRBJ1-2, with 12 bases lining up with TRBD1. CDR1 MRHNA and CDR2 SNTAGT come from the germline V gene. The trim removed 6 bases at V and 8 bases at J, leaving 10 bases unmatched. The CDR3 sequence is 15 residues long. CDR3 sequence reads: CASSVETGTGGGYTF. The CDR3 nucleotides are TGTGCCAGCAGCGTAGAGACCGGGACAGGGGGCGGCTACACCTTC.